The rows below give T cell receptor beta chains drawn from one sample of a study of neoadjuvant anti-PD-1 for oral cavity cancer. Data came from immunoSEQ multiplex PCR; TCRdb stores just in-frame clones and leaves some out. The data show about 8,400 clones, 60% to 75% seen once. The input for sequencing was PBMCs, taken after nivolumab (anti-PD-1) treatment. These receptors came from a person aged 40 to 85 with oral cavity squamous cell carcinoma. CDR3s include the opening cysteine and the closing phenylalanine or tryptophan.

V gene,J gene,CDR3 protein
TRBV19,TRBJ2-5,CASSIAVGAETQYF
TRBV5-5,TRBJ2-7,CASSSWTGGTVKAYEQYF
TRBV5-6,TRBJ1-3,CASSFAAGFLRNTIYF
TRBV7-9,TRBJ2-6,CASSVRQGEAVAGANVLTF
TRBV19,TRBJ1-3,CASSPVSSGNTIYF
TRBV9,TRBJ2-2,CASKGSGVSTGELFF
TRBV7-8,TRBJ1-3,CASSVNRGAGNTIYF
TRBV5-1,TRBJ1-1,CASSLSGTGAEAFF
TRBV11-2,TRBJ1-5,CASSRTGVRSQPQHF
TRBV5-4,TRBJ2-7,CASSRDRGSYEQYF
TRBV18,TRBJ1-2,CASSPGQYGYTF
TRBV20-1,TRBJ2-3,CSGRVGDTQYF
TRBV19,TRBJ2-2,CASTTLPGGGELFF
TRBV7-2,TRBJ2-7,CASSFIGQSYEQYF
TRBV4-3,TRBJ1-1,CASSSLMGARTEAFF
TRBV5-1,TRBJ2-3,CASSLGGTGIDTQYF
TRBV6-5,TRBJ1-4,CASSYSQTPNEKLFF
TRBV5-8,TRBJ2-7,CASSRSQGHFGYEQYF
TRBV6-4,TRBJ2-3,CASSEGASTDTQYF
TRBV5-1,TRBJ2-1,CASSQTWNEQFF
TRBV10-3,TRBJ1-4,CATADPATNEKLFF
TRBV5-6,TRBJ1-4,CASSRRTGNEKLFF
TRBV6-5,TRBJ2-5,CASSYQESETQYF
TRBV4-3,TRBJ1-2,CASSPESGTGGRYGYTF
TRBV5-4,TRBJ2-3,CASSFGGASTDTQYF
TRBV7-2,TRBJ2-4,CASSPISRGDIQYF
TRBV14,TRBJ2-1,CASSQEAGGYYNEQFF
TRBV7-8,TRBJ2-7,CASSLLGVSYEQYF